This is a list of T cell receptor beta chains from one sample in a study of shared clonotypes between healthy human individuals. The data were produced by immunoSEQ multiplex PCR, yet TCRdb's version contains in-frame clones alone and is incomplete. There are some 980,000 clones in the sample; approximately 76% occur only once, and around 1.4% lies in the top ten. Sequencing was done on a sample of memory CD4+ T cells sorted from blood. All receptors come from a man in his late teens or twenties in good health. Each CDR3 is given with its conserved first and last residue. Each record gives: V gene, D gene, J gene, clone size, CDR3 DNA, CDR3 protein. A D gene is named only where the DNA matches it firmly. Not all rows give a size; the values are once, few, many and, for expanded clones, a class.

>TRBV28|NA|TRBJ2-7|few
TGTGCCAGCAGGCTGAACGGGGCGGCGGGTCACGAGCAGTACTTC
CASRLNGAAGHEQYF
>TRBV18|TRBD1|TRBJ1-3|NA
TGTGCCAGCTCACCGGAGACAGGGCTCCTAACTGGAAACACCATATATTTT
CASSPETGLLTGNTIYF
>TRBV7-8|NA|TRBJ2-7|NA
TGTGCCAGCAGCCCTTGGACAGACCAAAGCGGGCAGTACTTC
CASSPWTDQSGQYF
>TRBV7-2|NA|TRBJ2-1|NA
TGTGCCAGCAGCGAGGGAGCGGGTGGGGTCAATGAGCAGTTCTTC
CASSEGAGGVNEQFF
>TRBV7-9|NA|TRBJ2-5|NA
TGTGCCAGCAGCTTAGCAGGCGGGGTAGAGACCCAGTACTTC
CASSLAGGVETQYF
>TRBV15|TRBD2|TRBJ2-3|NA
TGTGCCACCAGGGCGGGAGGGATTGGCACAGATACGCAGTATTTT
CATRAGGIGTDTQYF
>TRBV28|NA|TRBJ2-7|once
TGTGCCAGCAGTAGGACCGAGGTTAGCTCCTACGAGCAGTACTTC
CASSRTEVSSYEQYF
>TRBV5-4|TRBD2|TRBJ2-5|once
TGTGCCAGCAGCCAGGGACTAGCGGGAGGAGAGACCCAGTACTTC
CASSQGLAGGETQYF
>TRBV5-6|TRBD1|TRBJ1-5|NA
TGTGCCAGCAGCCTGTTATCAGGGGGTGGGCAGCCCCAGCATTTT
CASSLLSGGGQPQHF
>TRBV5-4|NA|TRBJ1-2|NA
TGTGCCAGCAGCTTGGAGGTAGGGGGCTATGGCTACACCTTC
CASSLEVGGYGYTF
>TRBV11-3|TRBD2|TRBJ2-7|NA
TGTGCCAGCAGCCTAACTAGCGGGGAGGCCTACGAGCAGTACTTC
CASSLTSGEAYEQYF